The T cell receptor (beta chain) under discussion was sequenced for a study of regulatory T cells in long-lasting Graves disease. The time point: persistent/refractory GD, antithyroid drugs over 5 years with positive TRAb. The authors made the TCR library using RNA they extracted from PBMCs. Patients were from an endocrinology department in Xi'an, China. Findings and limits, study-wide: A greater number of public clonotypes (approximately 2,500) was shared by persistent patients than by new patients (about 960). Under persistent disease, TRBV28, TRBJ1-2 and TRBJ2-5 were used preferentially.

HTBI primers from iRepertoire and Arm-PCR of CDR3 regions yielded the TCR beta libraries. One entry per CDR3 protein results from TCRdb running MiXCR on the multiplex PCR reads. The repertoire holds over 300,000 distinct CDR3 sequences, with around 20% as singletons. This clonotype was found a few times. Its antigen is as yet unknown. Trimming stripped 1 base from V and 4 bases from J, with 9 bases between. This CDR3 has 14 amino acids. Germline loops: CDR1 SGHKS, CDR2 YYEKEE (reference sequence). V usage is TRBV5-5 and J usage is TRBJ1-5, with D uncertain. The receptor comes from a female donor with Graves disease. The sample was peripheral blood mononuclear cells (PBMCs), taken when the disease was refractory, from a patient treated with antithyroid drugs. CDR3 amino acids: CASSLIGMNQPQHF. Written as DNA, the CDR3 is TGTGCCAGCAGCTTGATTGGGATGAATCAGCCCCAGCATTTT.